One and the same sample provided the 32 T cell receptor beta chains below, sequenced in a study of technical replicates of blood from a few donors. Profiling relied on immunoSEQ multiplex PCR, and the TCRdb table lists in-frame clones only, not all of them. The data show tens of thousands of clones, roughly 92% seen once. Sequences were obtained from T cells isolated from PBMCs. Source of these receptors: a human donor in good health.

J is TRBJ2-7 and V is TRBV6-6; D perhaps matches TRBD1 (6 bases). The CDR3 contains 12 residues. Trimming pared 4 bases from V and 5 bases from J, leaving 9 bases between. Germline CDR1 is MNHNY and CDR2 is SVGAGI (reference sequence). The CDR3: CASSSRGHEQYF. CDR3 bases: TGTGCCAGCAGTTCCAGGGGACACGAGCAGTACTTC.

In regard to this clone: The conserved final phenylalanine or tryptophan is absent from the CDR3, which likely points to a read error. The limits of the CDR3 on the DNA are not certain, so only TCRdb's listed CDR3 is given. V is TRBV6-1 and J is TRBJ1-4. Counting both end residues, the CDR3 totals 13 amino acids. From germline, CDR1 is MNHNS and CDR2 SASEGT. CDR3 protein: CASSEAAWGGPVL.

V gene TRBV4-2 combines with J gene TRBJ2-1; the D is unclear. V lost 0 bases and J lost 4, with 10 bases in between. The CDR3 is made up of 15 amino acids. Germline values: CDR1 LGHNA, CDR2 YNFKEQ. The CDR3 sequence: CASSQEKSEYNEQFF. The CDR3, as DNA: TGTGCCAGCAGCCAAGAAAAAAGCGAGTACAATGAGCAGTTCTTC.

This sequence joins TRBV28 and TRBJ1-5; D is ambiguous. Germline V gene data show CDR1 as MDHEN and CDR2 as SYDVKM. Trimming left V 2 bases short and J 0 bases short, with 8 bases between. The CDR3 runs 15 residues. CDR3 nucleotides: TGTGCCAGCAGTTTAGCCCAGTATAGCAATCAGCCCCAGCATTTT. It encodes CASSLAQYSNQPQHF.

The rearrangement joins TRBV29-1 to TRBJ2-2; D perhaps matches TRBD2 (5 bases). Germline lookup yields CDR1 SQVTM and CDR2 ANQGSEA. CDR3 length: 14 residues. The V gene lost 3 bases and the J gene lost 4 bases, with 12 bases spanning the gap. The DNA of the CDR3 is TGCAGCGTTGATGTGGGAGAGGGCACCGGGGAGCTGTTTTTT. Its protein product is CSVDVGEGTGELFF.

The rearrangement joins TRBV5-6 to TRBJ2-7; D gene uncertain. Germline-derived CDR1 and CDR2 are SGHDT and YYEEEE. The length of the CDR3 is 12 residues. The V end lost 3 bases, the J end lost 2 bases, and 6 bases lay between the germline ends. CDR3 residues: CASSSGPYEQYF. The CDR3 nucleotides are TGTGCCAGCAGCTCCGGTCCCTACGAGCAGTACTTC.

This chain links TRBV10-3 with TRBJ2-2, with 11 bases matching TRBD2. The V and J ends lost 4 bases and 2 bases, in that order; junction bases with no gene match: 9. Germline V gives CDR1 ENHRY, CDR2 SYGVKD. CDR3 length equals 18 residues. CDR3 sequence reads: CAISGFGSGRGNTGELFF. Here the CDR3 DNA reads TGTGCCATCAGTGGATTTGGTAGCGGGAGGGGTAACACCGGGGAGCTGTTTTTT.

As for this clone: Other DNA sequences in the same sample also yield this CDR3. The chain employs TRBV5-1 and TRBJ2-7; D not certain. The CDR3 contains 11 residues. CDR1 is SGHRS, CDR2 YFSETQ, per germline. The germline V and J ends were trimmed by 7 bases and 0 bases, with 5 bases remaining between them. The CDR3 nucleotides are TGCGCCAGCTCCTCCTCCTACGAGCAGTACTTC. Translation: CASSSSYEQYF.

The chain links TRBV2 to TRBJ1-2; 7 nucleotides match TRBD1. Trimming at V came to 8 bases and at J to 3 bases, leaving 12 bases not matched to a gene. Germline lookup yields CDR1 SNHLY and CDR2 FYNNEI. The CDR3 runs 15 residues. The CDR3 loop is CASGTVQYLDYGYTF. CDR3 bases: TGTGCCAGCGGGACAGTCCAATACCTAGACTATGGCTACACCTTC.

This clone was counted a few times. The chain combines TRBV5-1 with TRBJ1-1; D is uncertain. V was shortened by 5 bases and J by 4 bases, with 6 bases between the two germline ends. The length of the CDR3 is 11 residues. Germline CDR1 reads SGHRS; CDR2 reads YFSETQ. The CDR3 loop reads CASREGTEAFF. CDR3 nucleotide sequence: TGCGCCAGCAGGGAGGGCACTGAAGCTTTCTTT.

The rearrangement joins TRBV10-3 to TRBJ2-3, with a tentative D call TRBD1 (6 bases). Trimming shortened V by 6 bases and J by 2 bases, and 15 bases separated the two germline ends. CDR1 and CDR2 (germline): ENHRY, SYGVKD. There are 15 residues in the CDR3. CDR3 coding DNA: TGTGCCATCAGAAGCCGGGACATATCCACAGATACGCAGTATTTT. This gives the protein CAIRSRDISTDTQYF.

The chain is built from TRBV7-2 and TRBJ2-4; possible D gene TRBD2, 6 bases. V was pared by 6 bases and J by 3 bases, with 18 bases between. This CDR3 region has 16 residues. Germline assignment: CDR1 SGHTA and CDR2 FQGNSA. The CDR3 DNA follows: TGTGCCAGCAGTTCAAGCGGGCAGACGGGCAAAAACATTCAGTACTTC. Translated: CASSSSGQTGKNIQYF.

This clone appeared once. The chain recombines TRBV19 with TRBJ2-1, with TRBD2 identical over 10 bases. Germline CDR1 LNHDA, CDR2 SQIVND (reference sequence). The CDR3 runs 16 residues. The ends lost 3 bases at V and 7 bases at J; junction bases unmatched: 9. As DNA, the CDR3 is TGTGCCAGTAGTATCGGAGCGGGAGGGCCGTGGAATGAGCAGTTCTTC. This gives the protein CASSIGAGGPWNEQFF.

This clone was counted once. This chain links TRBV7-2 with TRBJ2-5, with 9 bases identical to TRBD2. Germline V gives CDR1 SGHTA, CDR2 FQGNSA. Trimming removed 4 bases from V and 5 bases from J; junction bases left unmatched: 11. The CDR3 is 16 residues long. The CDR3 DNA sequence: TGTGCCAGCAGCTATCAGGGACTAGCAATGCGGGAGACCCAGTACTTC. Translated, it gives CASSYQGLAMRETQYF.

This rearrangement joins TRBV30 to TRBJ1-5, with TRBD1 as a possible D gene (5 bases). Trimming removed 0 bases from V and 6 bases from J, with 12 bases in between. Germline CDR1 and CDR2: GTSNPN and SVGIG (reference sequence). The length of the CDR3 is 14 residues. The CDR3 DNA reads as TGTGCCTGGAGTGTACCGGGGGGAAGTCAGCCCCAGCATTTT. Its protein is CAWSVPGGSQPQHF.

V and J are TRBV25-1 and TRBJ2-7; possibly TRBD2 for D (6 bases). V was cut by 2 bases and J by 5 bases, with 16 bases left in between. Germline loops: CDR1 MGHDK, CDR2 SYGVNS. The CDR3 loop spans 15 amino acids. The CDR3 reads CASSESLGGSHEQYF. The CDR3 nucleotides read TGTGCCAGCAGTGAAAGTCTCGGGGGATCCCACGAGCAGTACTTC.

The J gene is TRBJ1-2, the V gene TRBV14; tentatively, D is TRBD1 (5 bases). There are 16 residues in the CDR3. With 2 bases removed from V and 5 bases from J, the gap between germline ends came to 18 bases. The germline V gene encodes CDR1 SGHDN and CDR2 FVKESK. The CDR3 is CASSQSLDTTWYGYTF. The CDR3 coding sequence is TGTGCCAGCAGCCAAAGTCTGGACACAACCTGGTATGGCTACACCTTC.

In DNA, the CDR3 is TGTGCCAGCAGTTCGGTAGCGGGAGGCCTCCAAGAGACCCAGTACTTC. Translation gives CASSSVAGGLQETQYF. The gene calls are TRBV27 and TRBJ2-5, with TRBD2 identical over 10 bases. The ends lost 4 bases at V and 1 base at J; junction bases unmatched: 6. The CDR3 length is 16 residues. The germline gives CDR1 MNHEY, CDR2 SMNVEV (reference sequence).

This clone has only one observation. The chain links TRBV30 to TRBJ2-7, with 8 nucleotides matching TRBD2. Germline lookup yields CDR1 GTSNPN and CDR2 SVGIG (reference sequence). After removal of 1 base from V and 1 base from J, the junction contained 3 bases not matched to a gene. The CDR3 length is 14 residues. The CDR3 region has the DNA TGTGCCTGGAGTGACCTAGCGGGTTCCTACGAGCAGTACTTC. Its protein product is CAWSDLAGSYEQYF.

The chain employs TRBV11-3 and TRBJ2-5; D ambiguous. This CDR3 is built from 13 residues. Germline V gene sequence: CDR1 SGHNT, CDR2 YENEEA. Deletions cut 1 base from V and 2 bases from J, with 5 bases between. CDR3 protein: CASSLGLQETQYF. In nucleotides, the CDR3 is TGTGCCAGCAGCTTAGGACTTCAAGAGACCCAGTACTTC.

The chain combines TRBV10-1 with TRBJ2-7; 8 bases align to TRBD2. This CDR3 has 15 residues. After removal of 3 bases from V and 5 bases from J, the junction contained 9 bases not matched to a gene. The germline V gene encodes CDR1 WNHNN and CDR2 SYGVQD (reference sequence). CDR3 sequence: CASSDGSSGYHEQYF. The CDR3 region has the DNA TGCGCCAGCAGTGACGGTTCTAGCGGGTATCACGAGCAGTACTTC.

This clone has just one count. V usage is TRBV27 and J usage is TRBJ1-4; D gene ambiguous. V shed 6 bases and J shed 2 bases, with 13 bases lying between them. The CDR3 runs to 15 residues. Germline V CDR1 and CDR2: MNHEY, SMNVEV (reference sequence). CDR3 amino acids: CASSPLVSTNEKLFF. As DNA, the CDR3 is TGTGCCAGCAGCCCCCTAGTGTCTACTAATGAAAAACTGTTTTTT. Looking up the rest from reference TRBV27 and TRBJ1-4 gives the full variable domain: EAQVTQNPRYLITVTGKKLTVTCSQNMNHEYMSWYRQDPGLGLRQIYYSMNVEVTDKGDVPEGYKVSRKEKRNFPLILESPSPNQTSLYFCASSPLVSTNEKLFFGSGTQLSVL.

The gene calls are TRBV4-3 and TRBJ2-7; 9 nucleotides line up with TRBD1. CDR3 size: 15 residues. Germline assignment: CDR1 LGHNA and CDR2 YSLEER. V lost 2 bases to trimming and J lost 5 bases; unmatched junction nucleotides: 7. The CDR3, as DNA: TGCGCCAGCAGCCAACTAACAGGGGGCATCGACGAGCAGTACTTC. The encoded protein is CASSQLTGGIDEQYF.

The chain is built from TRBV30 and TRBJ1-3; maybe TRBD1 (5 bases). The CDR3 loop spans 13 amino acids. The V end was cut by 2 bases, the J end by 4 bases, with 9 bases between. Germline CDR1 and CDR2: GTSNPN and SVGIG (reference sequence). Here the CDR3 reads CAWSIGEGNTIYF. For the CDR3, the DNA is TGTGCCTGGAGTATAGGGGAAGGAAACACCATATATTTT.

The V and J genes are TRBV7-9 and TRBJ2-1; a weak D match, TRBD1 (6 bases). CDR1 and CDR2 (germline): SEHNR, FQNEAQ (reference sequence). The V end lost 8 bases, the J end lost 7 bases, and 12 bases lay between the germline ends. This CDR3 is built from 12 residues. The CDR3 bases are TGTGCCAGCCGTGGGGGCAGGAATGAGCAGTTCTTC. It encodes CASRGGRNEQFF.

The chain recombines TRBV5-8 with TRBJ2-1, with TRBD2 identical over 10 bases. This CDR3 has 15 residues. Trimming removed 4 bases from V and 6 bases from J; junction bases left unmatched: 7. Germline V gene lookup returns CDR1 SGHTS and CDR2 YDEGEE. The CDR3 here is CASSIPGLATNEQFF. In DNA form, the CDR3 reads TGTGCCAGCAGCATACCGGGACTAGCGACCAATGAGCAGTTCTTC.

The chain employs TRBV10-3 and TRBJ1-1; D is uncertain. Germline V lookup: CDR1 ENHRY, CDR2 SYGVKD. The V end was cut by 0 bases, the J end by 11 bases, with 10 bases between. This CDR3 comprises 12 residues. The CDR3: CAISESSVLAFF. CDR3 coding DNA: TGTGCCATCAGTGAGTCATCCGTTCTGGCTTTCTTT.

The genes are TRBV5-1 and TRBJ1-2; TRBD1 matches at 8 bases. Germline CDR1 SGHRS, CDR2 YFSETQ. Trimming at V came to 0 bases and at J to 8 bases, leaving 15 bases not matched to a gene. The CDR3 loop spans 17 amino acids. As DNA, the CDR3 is TGCGCCAGCAGCTTGGGCGCGGCAGGGGGCGTTGGAGGAGGCTACACCTTC. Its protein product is CASSLGAAGGVGGGYTF. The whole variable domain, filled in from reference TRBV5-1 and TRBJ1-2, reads KAGVTQTPRYLIKTRGQQVTLSCSPISGHRSVSWYQQTPGQGLQFLFEYFSETQRNKGNFPGRFSGRQFSNSRSEMNVSTLELGDSALYLCASSLGAAGGVGGGYTFGSGTRLTVV.

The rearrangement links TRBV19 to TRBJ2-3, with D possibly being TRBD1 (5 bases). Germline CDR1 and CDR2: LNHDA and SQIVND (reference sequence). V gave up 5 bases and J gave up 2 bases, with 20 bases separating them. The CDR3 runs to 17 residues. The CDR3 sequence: CASSGNPGNGDTDTQYF. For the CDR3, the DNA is TGTGCCAGTAGTGGAAACCCAGGGAACGGAGACACAGATACGCAGTATTTT.

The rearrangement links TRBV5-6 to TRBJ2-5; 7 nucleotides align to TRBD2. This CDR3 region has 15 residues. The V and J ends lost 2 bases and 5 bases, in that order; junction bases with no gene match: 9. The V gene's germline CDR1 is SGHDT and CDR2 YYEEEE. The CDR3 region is CASSFLSGGGETQYF. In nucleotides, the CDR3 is TGTGCCAGCAGCTTCCTCTCGGGAGGCGGGGAGACCCAGTACTTC.

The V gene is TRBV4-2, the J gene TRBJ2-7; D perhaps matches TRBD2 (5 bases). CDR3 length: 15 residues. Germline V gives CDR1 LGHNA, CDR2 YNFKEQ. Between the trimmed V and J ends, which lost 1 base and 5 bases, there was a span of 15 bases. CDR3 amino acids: CASSQVRTGNHEQYF. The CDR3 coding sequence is TGTGCCAGCAGCCAAGTAAGAACGGGAAACCACGAGCAGTACTTC.

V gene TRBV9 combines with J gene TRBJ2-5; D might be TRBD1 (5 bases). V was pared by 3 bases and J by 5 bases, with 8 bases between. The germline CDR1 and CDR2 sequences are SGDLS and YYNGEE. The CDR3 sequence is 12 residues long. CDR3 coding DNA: TGTGCCAGCAGCGCAGGGCTGGAGACCCAGTACTTC. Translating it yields CASSAGLETQYF.